These T cell receptor beta chains were read from a single sample in a study of cytomegalovirus exposure and HLA in healthy donors. Profiled with immunoSEQ multiplex PCR; TCRdb holds only in-frame clones, not every one. The data contain around 160,000 clones, roughly 84% of them singletons. Sample: PBMCs. These TCRs come from a young man in good health and CMV-seropositive. Each CDR3 is given with its conserved first and last residue. Each record gives: V gene, J gene, CDR3 length, clone size, D gene, CDR3 protein, CDR3 DNA. A D gene is named only where the DNA matches it firmly. Where a row states a size, it is once, few, many or the class of an expanded clone; other rows omit it.

v_gene: TRBV5-6; j_gene: TRBJ2-2; len: 16; abundance: -; d_gene: TRBD1; CDR3aa: CASSQQGSANTGELFF; CDR3nt: TGTGCCAGCAGCCAACAGGGGTCGGCGAACACCGGGGAGCTGTTTTTT
v_gene: TRBV5-1; j_gene: TRBJ2-1; len: 15; abundance: -; d_gene: -; CDR3aa: CASSLGTPVYNEQFF; CDR3nt: TGCGCCAGCAGCCTCGGGACTCCCGTCTACAATGAGCAGTTCTTC
v_gene: TRBV28; j_gene: TRBJ1-2; len: 18; abundance: -; d_gene: -; CDR3aa: CASSSHVGGGAFRYGYTF; CDR3nt: TGTGCCAGCAGTTCCCATGTGGGAGGGGGGGCCTTCCGGTATGGCTACACCTTC
v_gene: TRBV30; j_gene: TRBJ1-1; len: 12; abundance: -; d_gene: TRBD1; CDR3aa: CAWSARDRGAFF; CDR3nt: TGTGCCTGGAGTGCCCGGGACAGGGGAGCTTTCTTT
v_gene: TRBV6-5; j_gene: TRBJ2-1; len: 14; abundance: -; d_gene: TRBD2; CDR3aa: CASGLAGAYNEQFF; CDR3nt: TGTGCCAGCGGACTAGCGGGAGCCTACAATGAGCAGTTCTTC
v_gene: TRBV7-3; j_gene: TRBJ2-5; len: 15; abundance: -; d_gene: TRBD2; CDR3aa: CASSLTGTTEETQYF; CDR3nt: TGTGCCAGCAGCTTAACCGGGACTACCGAAGAGACCCAGTACTTC
v_gene: TRBV9; j_gene: TRBJ2-1; len: 15; abundance: few; d_gene: TRBD1; CDR3aa: CASSVRQGASNEQFF; CDR3nt: TGTGCCAGCAGCGTAAGGCAGGGGGCATCCAATGAGCAGTTCTTC
v_gene: TRBV28; j_gene: TRBJ1-2; len: 13; abundance: once; d_gene: -; CDR3aa: CASSFGTGYGYTF; CDR3nt: TGTGCCAGCAGTTTTGGAACAGGCTATGGCTACACCTTC
v_gene: TRBV10-3; j_gene: TRBJ2-7; len: 15; abundance: -; d_gene: -; CDR3aa: CAISEGAGNPYEQYF; CDR3nt: TGTGCCATCAGTGAGGGCGCAGGGAACCCCTACGAGCAGTACTTC
v_gene: TRBV27; j_gene: TRBJ2-6; len: 15; abundance: -; d_gene: TRBD1; CDR3aa: CASRHTGAGANVLTF; CDR3nt: TGTGCCAGCAGGCACACAGGGGCTGGGGCCAACGTCCTGACTTTC
v_gene: TRBV7-6; j_gene: TRBJ2-3; len: 17; abundance: -; d_gene: TRBD2; CDR3aa: CASSLERGFSSTDTQYF; CDR3nt: TGTGCCAGCAGCTTAGAGCGGGGATTTAGTAGCACAGATACGCAGTATTTT
v_gene: TRBV5-1; j_gene: TRBJ2-1; len: 16; abundance: -; d_gene: TRBD2; CDR3aa: CASSLTGTRPYNEQFF; CDR3nt: TGCGCCAGCAGCTTGACCGGGACTAGGCCATACAATGAGCAGTTCTTC
v_gene: TRBV2; j_gene: TRBJ2-5; len: 13; abundance: -; d_gene: -; CDR3aa: CATGGTGKETQYF; CDR3nt: TGTGCCACCGGGGGAACAGGAAAAGAGACCCAGTACTTC
v_gene: TRBV28; j_gene: TRBJ2-1; len: 14; abundance: -; d_gene: TRBD1; CDR3aa: CASGTGNVMNEQFF; CDR3nt: TGTGCCAGCGGGACAGGGAACGTTATGAATGAGCAGTTCTTC
v_gene: TRBV7-8; j_gene: TRBJ1-5; len: 14; abundance: -; d_gene: -; CDR3aa: CASSLDRDDQPQHF; CDR3nt: TGTGCCAGCAGCTTAGACAGAGACGATCAGCCCCAGCATTTT
v_gene: TRBV5-1; j_gene: TRBJ1-3; len: 15; abundance: -; d_gene: TRBD1; CDR3aa: CASSITTGTGDTIYF; CDR3nt: TGCGCCAGCAGCATAACGACAGGGACGGGTGACACCATATATTTT
v_gene: TRBV6-6; j_gene: TRBJ2-1; len: 13; abundance: -; d_gene: -; CDR3aa: CASSSTGVSEQFF; CDR3nt: TGTGCCAGCAGTTCCACAGGAGTATCTGAGCAGTTCTTC
v_gene: TRBV5-1; j_gene: TRBJ2-1; len: 14; abundance: -; d_gene: -; CDR3aa: CASSRGGDQNEQFF; CDR3nt: TGCGCCAGCAGCAGGGGCGGGGATCAAAATGAGCAGTTCTTC
v_gene: TRBV5-4; j_gene: TRBJ2-7; len: 14; abundance: -; d_gene: -; CDR3aa: CASSLQGASYEQYF; CDR3nt: TGTGCCAGCAGCTTACAGGGTGCTTCCTACGAGCAGTACTTC
v_gene: TRBV30; j_gene: TRBJ2-3; len: 15; abundance: -; d_gene: -; CDR3aa: CAWSGSGAHTDTQYF; CDR3nt: TGTGCCTGGAGTGGGAGTGGGGCACACACAGATACGCAGTATTTT
v_gene: TRBV11-2; j_gene: TRBJ2-7; len: 15; abundance: -; d_gene: TRBD1; CDR3aa: CASSLGVAGGYEQYF; CDR3nt: TGTGCCAGCAGCTTAGGTGTGGCAGGGGGATACGAGCAGTACTTC
v_gene: TRBV6-5; j_gene: TRBJ1-6; len: 15; abundance: -; d_gene: -; CDR3aa: CASSWNLVGESPLHF; CDR3nt: TGTGCCAGCAGCTGGAACCTGGTCGGGGAATCACCCCTCCACTTT
v_gene: TRBV29-1; j_gene: TRBJ2-7; len: 13; abundance: -; d_gene: -; CDR3aa: CSVQLGGTYEQYF; CDR3nt: TGCAGCGTTCAGTTAGGCGGTACCTACGAGCAGTACTTC
v_gene: TRBV30; j_gene: TRBJ1-2; len: 12; abundance: -; d_gene: -; CDR3aa: CAWNRDSYGYTF; CDR3nt: TGTGCCTGGAACCGAGACAGCTATGGCTACACCTTC
v_gene: TRBV7-9; j_gene: TRBJ2-3; len: 17; abundance: -; d_gene: TRBD1; CDR3aa: CASSQGRDRGPTDTQYF; CDR3nt: TGTGCCAGCAGCCAGGGTCGGGACAGGGGGCCCACAGATACGCAGTATTTT
v_gene: TRBV12-5; j_gene: TRBJ1-1; len: 13; abundance: -; d_gene: -; CDR3aa: CASAPTGGTEAFF; CDR3nt: TGTGCTAGTGCTCCTACTGGGGGGACTGAAGCTTTCTTT
v_gene: TRBV28; j_gene: TRBJ1-2; len: 14; abundance: -; d_gene: -; CDR3aa: CASSLSGVKGGYTF; CDR3nt: TGTGCCAGCAGTTTATCCGGGGTAAAGGGTGGCTACACCTTC
v_gene: TRBV2; j_gene: TRBJ2-3; len: 18; abundance: -; d_gene: TRBD2; CDR3aa: CASSTLAGGPPGTDTQYF; CDR3nt: TGTGCCAGCAGCACCTTAGCGGGGGGGCCTCCTGGCACAGATACGCAGTATTTT
v_gene: TRBV5-1; j_gene: TRBJ2-3; len: 16; abundance: -; d_gene: TRBD2; CDR3aa: CASSRTSGMSTDTQYF; CDR3nt: TGCGCCAGCAGCAGGACTAGCGGGATGAGCACAGATACGCAGTATTTT
v_gene: TRBV13; j_gene: TRBJ2-3; len: 13; abundance: -; d_gene: -; CDR3aa: CASSHSSTDTQYF; CDR3nt: TGTGCCAGCAGCCATAGCAGCACAGATACGCAGTATTTT
v_gene: TRBV29-1; j_gene: TRBJ2-2; len: 13; abundance: few; d_gene: -; CDR3aa: CSAGLGGTGELFF; CDR3nt: TGCAGCGCCGGACTGGGAGGCACCGGGGAGCTGTTTTTT
v_gene: TRBV7-6; j_gene: TRBJ2-7; len: 14; abundance: -; d_gene: -; CDR3aa: CASSLAPEIHEQYF; CDR3nt: TGTGCCAGCAGCTTAGCGCCGGAGATCCACGAGCAGTACTTC
v_gene: TRBV7-2; j_gene: TRBJ2-1; len: 15; abundance: -; d_gene: TRBD2; CDR3aa: CASSFSGRAHNEQFF; CDR3nt: TGTGCCAGCAGCTTTAGCGGGAGGGCCCACAATGAGCAGTTCTTC
v_gene: TRBV7-9; j_gene: TRBJ2-1; len: 15; abundance: -; d_gene: TRBD2; CDR3aa: CASSSASGRRNEQFF; CDR3nt: TGTGCCAGCAGCTCCGCTAGCGGGAGAAGGAATGAGCAGTTCTTC
v_gene: TRBV9; j_gene: TRBJ1-1; len: 13; abundance: -; d_gene: -; CDR3aa: CASTPGGVTEAFF; CDR3nt: TGTGCCAGCACCCCGGGGGGGGTCACTGAAGCTTTCTTT
v_gene: TRBV7-9; j_gene: TRBJ2-7; len: 15; abundance: -; d_gene: TRBD2; CDR3aa: CASSWGTSGSYEQYF; CDR3nt: TGTGCCAGCAGCTGGGGGACTAGCGGGAGCTACGAGCAGTACTTC
v_gene: TRBV5-4; j_gene: TRBJ1-3; len: 16; abundance: -; d_gene: TRBD1; CDR3aa: CASSFGTGGEGNTIYF; CDR3nt: TGTGCCAGCAGCTTCGGGACAGGGGGCGAAGGAAACACCATATATTTT
v_gene: TRBV30; j_gene: TRBJ2-3; len: 14; abundance: few; d_gene: TRBD2; CDR3aa: CAWRPKRGPDTQYF; CDR3nt: TGTGCCTGGAGGCCGAAGCGGGGCCCAGATACGCAGTATTTT
v_gene: TRBV9; j_gene: TRBJ1-2; len: 19; abundance: -; d_gene: TRBD1; CDR3aa: CASSVAAWDRGLRGYGYTF; CDR3nt: TGTGCCAGCAGCGTAGCAGCGTGGGACAGGGGGCTTCGAGGCTATGGCTACACCTTC
v_gene: TRBV19; j_gene: TRBJ2-7; len: 16; abundance: -; d_gene: TRBD1; CDR3aa: CASSIGGTVKFGEQYF; CDR3nt: TGTGCCAGTAGTATAGGTGGGACAGTCAAATTTGGGGAGCAGTACTTC
v_gene: TRBV30; j_gene: TRBJ2-7; len: 13; abundance: -; d_gene: TRBD2; CDR3aa: CAWSIGRDNEQYF; CDR3nt: TGTGCCTGGAGCATCGGGAGGGACAACGAGCAGTACTTC
v_gene: TRBV11-2; j_gene: TRBJ2-3; len: 16; abundance: -; d_gene: TRBD2; CDR3aa: CASSLATSGRTDTQYF; CDR3nt: TGTGCCAGCAGCTTAGCGACTAGCGGGCGCACAGATACGCAGTATTTT
v_gene: TRBV13; j_gene: TRBJ1-4; len: 15; abundance: few; d_gene: TRBD1; CDR3aa: CASSGADRGREKLFF; CDR3nt: TGTGCCAGCAGTGGTGCGGACAGGGGGAGAGAAAAACTGTTTTTT
v_gene: TRBV7-2; j_gene: TRBJ1-1; len: 15; abundance: -; d_gene: TRBD1; CDR3aa: CASSWTGGAGTEAFF; CDR3nt: TGTGCCAGCAGCTGGACAGGGGGCGCCGGCACTGAAGCTTTCTTT
v_gene: TRBV29-1; j_gene: TRBJ1-1; len: 13; abundance: -; d_gene: -; CDR3aa: CSVFKAGNTEAFF; CDR3nt: TGCAGCGTCTTTAAGGCAGGGAACACTGAAGCTTTCTTT
v_gene: TRBV11-3; j_gene: TRBJ2-5; len: 17; abundance: -; d_gene: TRBD2; CDR3aa: CASSLGDSGNLQETQYF; CDR3nt: TGTGCCAGCAGCTTGGGGGATAGCGGGAACCTCCAAGAGACCCAGTACTTC
v_gene: TRBV13; j_gene: TRBJ2-4; len: 16; abundance: -; d_gene: TRBD1; CDR3aa: CASSARQGLAKNIQYF; CDR3nt: TGTGCCAGCAGCGCAAGACAGGGGCTAGCCAAAAACATTCAGTACTTC
v_gene: TRBV7-3; j_gene: TRBJ2-1; len: 14; abundance: once; d_gene: -; CDR3aa: CASSLTGERNEQFF; CDR3nt: TGTGCCAGCAGCTTAACCGGAGAACGCAATGAGCAGTTCTTC
v_gene: TRBV5-1; j_gene: TRBJ2-7; len: 15; abundance: -; d_gene: TRBD2; CDR3aa: CASSLGSGSSYEQYF; CDR3nt: TGCGCCAGCAGCTTGGGCAGCGGGAGCTCCTACGAGCAGTACTTC
v_gene: TRBV6-5; j_gene: TRBJ1-4; len: 14; abundance: -; d_gene: TRBD1; CDR3aa: CATWGGQGIEKLFF; CDR3nt: TGTGCCACCTGGGGGGGACAGGGGATTGAAAAACTGTTTTTT